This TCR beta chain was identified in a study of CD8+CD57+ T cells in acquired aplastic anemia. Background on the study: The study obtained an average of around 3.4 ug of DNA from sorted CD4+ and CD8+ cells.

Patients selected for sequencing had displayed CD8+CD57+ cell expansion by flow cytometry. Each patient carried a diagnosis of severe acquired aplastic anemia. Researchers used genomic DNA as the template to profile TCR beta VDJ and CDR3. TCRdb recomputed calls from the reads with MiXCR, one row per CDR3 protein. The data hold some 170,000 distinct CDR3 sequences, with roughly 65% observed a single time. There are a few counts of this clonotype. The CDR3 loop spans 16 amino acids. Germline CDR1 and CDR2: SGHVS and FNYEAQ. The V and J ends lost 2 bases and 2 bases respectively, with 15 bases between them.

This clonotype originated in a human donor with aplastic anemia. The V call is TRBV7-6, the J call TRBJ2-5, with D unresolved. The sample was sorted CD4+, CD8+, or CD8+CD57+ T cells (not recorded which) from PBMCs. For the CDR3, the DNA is TGTGCCAGCAGCTTACGAACACAGAACCGTCAAGAGACCCAGTACTTC. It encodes CASSLRTQNRQETQYF.